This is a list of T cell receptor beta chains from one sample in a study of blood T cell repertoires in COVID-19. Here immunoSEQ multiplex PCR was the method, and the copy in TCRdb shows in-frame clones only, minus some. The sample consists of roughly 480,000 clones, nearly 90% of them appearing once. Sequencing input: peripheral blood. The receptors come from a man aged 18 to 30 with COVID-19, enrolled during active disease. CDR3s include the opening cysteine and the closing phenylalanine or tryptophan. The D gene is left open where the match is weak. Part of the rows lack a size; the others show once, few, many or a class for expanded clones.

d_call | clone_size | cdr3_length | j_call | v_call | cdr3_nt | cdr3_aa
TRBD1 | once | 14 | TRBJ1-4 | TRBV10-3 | TGTGCCATCAGTGAGTCAGGGGGCGGTGAAAAACTGTTTTTT | CAISESGGGEKLFF
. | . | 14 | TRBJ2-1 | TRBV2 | TGTGCCAGCAGACTACAACCCCTATACAATGAGCAGTTCTTC | CASRLQPLYNEQFF
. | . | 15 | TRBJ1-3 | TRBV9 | TGTGCCAGCAGTGGCAGAACAAGCTCTGGAAACACCATATATTTT | CASSGRTSSGNTIYF
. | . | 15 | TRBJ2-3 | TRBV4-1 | TGCGCCAGCAGCCAATTGGACTGGAGCACAGATACGCAGTATTTT | CASSQLDWSTDTQYF
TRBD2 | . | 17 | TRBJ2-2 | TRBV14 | TGTGCCAGCAGCCTTGGACTAGCGGGAGGGCCATCCGGGGAGCTGTTTTTT | CASSLGLAGGPSGELFF
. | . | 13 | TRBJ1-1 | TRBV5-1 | TGCGCCAGCAGCCCCCTTATGAACACTGAAGCTTTCTTT | CASSPLMNTEAFF
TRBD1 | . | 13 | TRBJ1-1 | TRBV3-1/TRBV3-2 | TGTGCCAGCAGCCGAGGGACAGTCACTGAAGCTTTCTTT | CASSRGTVTEAFF
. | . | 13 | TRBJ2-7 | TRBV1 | TGCACCAGCAGCCAGGCCTTAAGTTACGAGCAGTACTTC | CTSSQALSYEQYF
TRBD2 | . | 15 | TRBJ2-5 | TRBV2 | TGTGCCAGCAGTCCAACTAGCGGGGGACCTGAGACCCAGTACTTC | CASSPTSGGPETQYF
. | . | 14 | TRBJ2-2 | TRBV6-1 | TGTGCCAGCAGTGAGATCGCAGATAACGGGGAGCTGTTTTTT | CASSEIADNGELFF
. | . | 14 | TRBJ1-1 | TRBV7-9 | TGTGCCAGCAGCTTAGGTAGTACGCGAGCTGAAGCTTTCTTT | CASSLGSTRAEAFF
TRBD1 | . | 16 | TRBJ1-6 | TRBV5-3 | TGTGCCAGAAGCTTGGTTCCGGACAGGCGTAATTCACCCCTCCACTTT | CARSLVPDRRNSPLHF
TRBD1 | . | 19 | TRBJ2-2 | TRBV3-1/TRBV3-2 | TGTGCCAGCAGCCTCCTACCCCCGACAGGGCCCCCGAACACCGGGGAGCTGTTTTTT | CASSLLPPTGPPNTGELFF
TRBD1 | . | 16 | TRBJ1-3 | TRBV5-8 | TGTGCCAGCAGCCTATATACAGGGGTGTCTGGAAACACCATATATTTT | CASSLYTGVSGNTIYF
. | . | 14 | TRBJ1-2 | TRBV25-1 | TGTGCCAGCAGTGAACCCGCCAGGGGCGTAGGCTACACCTTC | CASSEPARGVGYTF
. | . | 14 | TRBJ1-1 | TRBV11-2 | TGTGCCAGCAGCTTAGGGGGGCGGGGGCGCCCAGCTTTCTTT | CASSLGGRGRPAFF
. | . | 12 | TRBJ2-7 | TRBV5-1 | TGCGCCAGCATCAGACAGGTCTACGAGCAGTACTTC | CASIRQVYEQYF
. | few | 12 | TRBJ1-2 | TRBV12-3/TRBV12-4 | TGTGCCAGCAGTCCAGGGGAAAGGGGCTACACCTTC | CASSPGERGYTF